These 10 T cell receptor beta chains were all obtained from the same sample, sequenced in a study of T-cell memory formation after mild COVID-19. TCRdb recomputed calls from the 5' RACE reads with MiXCR, one row per CDR3 protein. The sample has about 390,000 distinct CDR3 sequences; approximately 21% are singletons. Sequenced input: PBMCs or a T cell subset sorted from them (not recorded which). These receptors all come from an adult woman who had mild COVID-19 (a few samples of this study predate the infection). Cell type and time point are not known.

In this sample, this clonotype turned up a few times. The rearrangement uses TRBV4-1 and TRBJ2-2; the D call may be TRBD1 or TRBD2 (5 bases each). The length of the CDR3 is 14 residues. V shed 8 bases and J shed 0 bases, with 10 bases lying between them. Germline CDR1 reads MGHRA; CDR2 reads YSYEKL. In DNA, the CDR3 is TGCGCCAGCGGGACGGCCTCGAACACCGGGGAGCTGTTTTTT. Amino acid sequence: CASGTASNTGELFF.

The chain recombines TRBV14 with TRBJ1-3; D gene ambiguous. The CDR3 contains 14 residues. V was trimmed by 6 bases and J by 1 base, leaving 10 bases between them. Germline CDR1 reads SGHDN; CDR2 reads FVKESK. Here the CDR3 reads CASRLAASGNTIYF. The CDR3 DNA reads TGTGCCAGCAGACTGGCGGCTTCTGGAAACACCATATATTTT.

The gene calls are TRBV24-1 and TRBJ2-3, with TRBD2 as a possible D gene (5 bases). The CDR3 totals 12 residues. Germline CDR1 reads KGHDR; CDR2 reads SFDVKD. Trimming left V 7 bases short and J 6 bases short, with 10 bases between. The DNA for the CDR3 is TGTGCCACCAGGGACCGCGGGGATACGCAGTATTTT. Its protein is CATRDRGDTQYF.

The rearrangement links TRBV7-2 to TRBJ2-1; TRBD2 agrees at 13 bases. Trimming removed 1 base from V and 0 bases from J; junction bases left unmatched: 6. This CDR3 spans 19 amino acids. Germline V gives CDR1 SGHTA, CDR2 FQGNSA. The DNA for the CDR3 is TGTGCCAGCAGCTTAGTTGGGACTAGCGGGATCAGCTCCTACAATGAGCAGTTCTTC. This encodes CASSLVGTSGISSYNEQFF.

The chain couples TRBV10-3 to TRBJ1-2; 9 bases line up with TRBD1. This CDR3 has 15 residues. Germline-derived CDR1 and CDR2 are ENHRY and SYGVKD. V shed 7 bases and J 0 bases; nucleotides not matched to a gene: 6. This CDR3 reads CAIMDRGLTNYGYTF. The CDR3 DNA is TGTGCCATCATGGACAGGGGCCTGACTAACTATGGCTACACCTTC.

This clonotype has more than one count but fewer than ten. V is TRBV5-1 and J is TRBJ2-1; D possibly corresponds to TRBD1 (6 bases). The length of the CDR3 is 13 residues. Trimming stripped 4 bases from V and 4 bases from J, with 9 bases between. Germline CDR1 and CDR2: SGHRS and YFSETQ. CDR3 nucleotide sequence: TGCGCCAGCAGCGGGACAACTTACAATGAGCAGTTCTTC. It encodes CASSGTTYNEQFF.

The sample holds many counts of this clonotype. V is TRBV29-1 and J is TRBJ2-1; the match to TRBD2 covers 9 bases. CDR1 and CDR2 from the germline V gene are SQVTM and ANQGSEA. The V segment lost 1 base and the J segment 10 bases; nucleotides outside the gene matches: 5. There are 13 residues in the CDR3. The CDR3 spells CSVEVAGGGEQFF. As DNA, the CDR3 is TGCAGCGTTGAAGTTGCGGGGGGGGGCGAGCAGTTCTTC.

The chain has TRBV6-4 and TRBJ1-1; D is perhaps TRBD1 (5 bases). There are 15 residues in the CDR3. V shed 0 bases and J shed 8 bases, with 16 bases lying between them. Germline V CDR1 and CDR2: MRHNA, SNTAGT. This chain's CDR3 is CASSDSHSGPGEAFF. The CDR3 DNA is TGTGCCAGCAGTGACTCTCACTCGGGGCCGGGAGAAGCTTTCTTT.

This clonotype was recorded a few times. The CDR3 region is CSVGRGYEQYF. CDR3 sequence (DNA): TGCAGTGTTGGCAGGGGCTACGAGCAGTACTTC. The chain carries TRBV20-1 and TRBJ2-7; D might be TRBD1 (6 bases). The CDR3 contains 11 residues. CDR1 is DFQATT, CDR2 SNEGSKA, per germline (reference sequence). V gave up 7 bases and J gave up 3 bases, with 10 bases separating them.

This clonotype was seen a handful of times. V is TRBV5-6 and J is TRBJ1-1; 10 nucleotides align to TRBD1. The germline CDR1 and CDR2 sequences are SGHDT and YYEEEE. The CDR3 contains 16 residues. V lost 4 bases, J lost 0 bases, and 6 bases stayed unmatched. The CDR3 coding sequence is TGTGCCAGCAGCCAAGACAGGGGGCGTATGAACACTGAAGCTTTCTTT. Protein product: CASSQDRGRMNTEAFF.